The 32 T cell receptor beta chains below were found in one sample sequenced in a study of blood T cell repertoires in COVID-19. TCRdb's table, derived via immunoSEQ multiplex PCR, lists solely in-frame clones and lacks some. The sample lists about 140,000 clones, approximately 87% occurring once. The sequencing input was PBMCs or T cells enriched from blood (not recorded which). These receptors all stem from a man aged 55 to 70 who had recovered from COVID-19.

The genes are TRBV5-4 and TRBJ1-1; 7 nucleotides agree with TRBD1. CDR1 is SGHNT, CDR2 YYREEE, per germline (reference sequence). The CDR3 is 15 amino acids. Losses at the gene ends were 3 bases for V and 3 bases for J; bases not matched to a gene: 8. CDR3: CASSSQTGIHTEAFF. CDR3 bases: TGTGCCAGCAGCTCACAGACAGGGATCCACACTGAAGCTTTCTTT.

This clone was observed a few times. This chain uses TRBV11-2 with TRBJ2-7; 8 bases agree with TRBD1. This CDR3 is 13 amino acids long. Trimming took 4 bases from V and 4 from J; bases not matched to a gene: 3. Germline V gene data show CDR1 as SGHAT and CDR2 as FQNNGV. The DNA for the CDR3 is TGTGCCAGCAGCTATAACAGGGGGTACGAGCAGTACTTC. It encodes CASSYNRGYEQYF.

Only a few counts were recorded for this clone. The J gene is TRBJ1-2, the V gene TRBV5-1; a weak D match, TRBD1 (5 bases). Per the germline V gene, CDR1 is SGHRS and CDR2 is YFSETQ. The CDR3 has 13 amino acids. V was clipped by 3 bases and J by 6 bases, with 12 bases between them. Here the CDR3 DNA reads TGCGCCAGCAGCTGGGGGGAGTTGAATGGCTACACCTTC. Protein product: CASSWGELNGYTF.

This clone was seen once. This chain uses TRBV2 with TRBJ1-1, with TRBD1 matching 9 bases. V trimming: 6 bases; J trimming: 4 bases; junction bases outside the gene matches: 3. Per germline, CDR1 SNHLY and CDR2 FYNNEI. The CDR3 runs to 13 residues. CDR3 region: CASSDRGFTEAFF. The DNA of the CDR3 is TGTGCCAGCAGCGACAGGGGGTTCACTGAAGCTTTCTTT.

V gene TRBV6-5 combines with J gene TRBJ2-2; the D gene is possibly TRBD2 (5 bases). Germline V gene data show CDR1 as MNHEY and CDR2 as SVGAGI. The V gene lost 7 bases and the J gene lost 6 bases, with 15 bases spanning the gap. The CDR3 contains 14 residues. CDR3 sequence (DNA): TGTGCCAGCATTCGGACTGAAACGGCCGGGGAGCTGTTTTTT. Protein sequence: CASIRTETAGELFF.

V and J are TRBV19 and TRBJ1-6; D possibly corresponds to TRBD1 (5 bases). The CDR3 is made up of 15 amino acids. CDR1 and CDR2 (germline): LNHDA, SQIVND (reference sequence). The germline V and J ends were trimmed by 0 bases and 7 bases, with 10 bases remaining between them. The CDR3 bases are TGTGCCAGTAGTATAGACAGGGCGAGGAATTCACCCCTCCACTTT. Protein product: CASSIDRARNSPLHF.

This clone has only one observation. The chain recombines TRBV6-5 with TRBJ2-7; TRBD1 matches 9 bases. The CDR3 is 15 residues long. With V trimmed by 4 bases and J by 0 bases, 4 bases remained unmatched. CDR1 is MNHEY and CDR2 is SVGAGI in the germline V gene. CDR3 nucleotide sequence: TGTGCCAGCAGTTTGGACAGGGGAAGCTCCTACGAGCAGTACTTC. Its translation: CASSLDRGSSYEQYF.

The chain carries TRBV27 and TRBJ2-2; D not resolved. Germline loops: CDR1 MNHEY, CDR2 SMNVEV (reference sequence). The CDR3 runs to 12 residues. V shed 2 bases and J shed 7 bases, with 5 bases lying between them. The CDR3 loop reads CASSLIYGELFF. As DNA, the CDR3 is TGTGCCAGCAGTTTAATATACGGGGAGCTGTTTTTT.

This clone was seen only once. The CDR3 DNA sequence: TGTGCCAGCAGTTACGGCGGGAGCTCCTACAATGAGCAGTTCTTC. Its translation: CASSYGGSSYNEQFF. This sequence joins TRBV6-5 and TRBJ2-1; 7 nucleotides match TRBD2. The junction had 1 base not matched to a gene; V was cut back by 2 bases and J by 0 bases. In germline, CDR1 is MNHEY, CDR2 SVGAGI. The CDR3 length is 15 residues.

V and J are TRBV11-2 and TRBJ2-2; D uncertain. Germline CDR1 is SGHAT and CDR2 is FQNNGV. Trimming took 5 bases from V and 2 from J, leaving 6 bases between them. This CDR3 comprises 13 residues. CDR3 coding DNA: TGTGCCAGCAGCCCCCAAAACACCGGGGAGCTGTTTTTT. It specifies CASSPQNTGELFF.

CDR3 amino acids: CASTGPQNTEAFF. The CDR3 DNA is TGTGCCAGTACGGGTCCCCAGAACACTGAAGCTTTCTTT. The V gene is TRBV2, the J gene TRBJ1-1; D gene uncertain. CDR1 is SNHLY, CDR2 FYNNEI, per germline. Trimming removed 9 bases at V and 1 base at J, with 12 bases between. The CDR3 has 13 amino acids.

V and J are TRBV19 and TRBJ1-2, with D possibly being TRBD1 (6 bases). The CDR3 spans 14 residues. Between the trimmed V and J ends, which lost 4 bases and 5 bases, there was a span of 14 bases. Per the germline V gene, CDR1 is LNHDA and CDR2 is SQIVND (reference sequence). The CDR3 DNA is TGTGCCAGTAGTAACCCCGGACAGACGTATGGCTACACCTTC. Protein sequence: CASSNPGQTYGYTF. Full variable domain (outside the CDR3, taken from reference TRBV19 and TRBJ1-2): DGGITQSPKYLFRKEGQNVTLSCEQNLNHDAMYWYRQDPGQGLRLIYYSQIVNDFQKGDIAEGYSVSREKKESFPLTVTSAQKNPTAFYLCASSNPGQTYGYTFGSGTRLTVV.

The CDR3 DNA sequence: TGTGCCAGCAGCACAGGACTAGCGGAGCGCACAGATACGCAGTATTTT. Its translation is CASSTGLAERTDTQYF. V and J are TRBV5-6 and TRBJ2-3; 10 nucleotides agree with TRBD2. CDR3 length: 16 amino acids. Germline CDR1 reads SGHDT; CDR2 reads YYEEEE. Trimming removed 4 bases from V and 1 base from J; junction bases left unmatched: 6.

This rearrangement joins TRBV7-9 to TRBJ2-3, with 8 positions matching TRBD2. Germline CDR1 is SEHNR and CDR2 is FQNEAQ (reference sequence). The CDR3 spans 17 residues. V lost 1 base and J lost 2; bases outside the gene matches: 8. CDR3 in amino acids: CASSLVPVAGLTDTQYF. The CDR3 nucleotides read TGTGCCAGCAGCTTAGTCCCCGTAGCGGGGCTCACAGATACGCAGTATTTT.

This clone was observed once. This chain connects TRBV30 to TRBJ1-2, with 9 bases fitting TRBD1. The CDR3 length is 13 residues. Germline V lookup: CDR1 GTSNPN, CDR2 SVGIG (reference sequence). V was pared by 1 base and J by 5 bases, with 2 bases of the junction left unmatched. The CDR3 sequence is CAWSDDRGYGYTF. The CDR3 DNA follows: TGTGCCTGGAGTGATGACAGGGGGTATGGCTACACCTTC. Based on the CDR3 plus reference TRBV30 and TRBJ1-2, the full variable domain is SQTIHQWPATLVQPVGSPLSLECTVEGTSNPNLYWYRQAAGRGLQLLFYSVGIGQISSEVPQNLSASRPQDRQFILSSKKLLLSDSGFYLCAWSDDRGYGYTFGSGTRLTVV.

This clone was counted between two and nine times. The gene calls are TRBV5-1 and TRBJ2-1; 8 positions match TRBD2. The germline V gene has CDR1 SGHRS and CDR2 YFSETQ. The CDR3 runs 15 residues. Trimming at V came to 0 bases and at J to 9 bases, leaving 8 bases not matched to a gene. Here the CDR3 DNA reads TGCGCCAGCAGCTTGGTTGCGGGGGGCCGGGGTGAGCAGTTCTTC. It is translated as CASSLVAGGRGEQFF.

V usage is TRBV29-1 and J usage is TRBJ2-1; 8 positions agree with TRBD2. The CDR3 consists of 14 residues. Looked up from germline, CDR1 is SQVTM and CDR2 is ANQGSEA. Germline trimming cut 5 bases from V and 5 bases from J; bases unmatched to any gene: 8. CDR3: CSVQQSGRDNEQFF. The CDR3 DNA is TGCAGCGTTCAGCAGAGCGGGAGAGACAATGAGCAGTTCTTC.

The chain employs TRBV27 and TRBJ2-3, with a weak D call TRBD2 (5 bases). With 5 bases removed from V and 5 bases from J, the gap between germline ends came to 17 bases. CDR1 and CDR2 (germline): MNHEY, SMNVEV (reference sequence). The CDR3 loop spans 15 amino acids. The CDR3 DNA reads TGTGCCAGCAGTGGCTCCCGACGCGGAGGAGATACGCAGTATTTT. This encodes CASSGSRRGGDTQYF.

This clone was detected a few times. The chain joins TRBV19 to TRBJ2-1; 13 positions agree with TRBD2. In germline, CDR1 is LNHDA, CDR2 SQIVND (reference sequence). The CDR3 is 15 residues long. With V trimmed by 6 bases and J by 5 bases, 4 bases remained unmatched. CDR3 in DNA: TGTGCCAGTAGCGCCGGGACTAGCGGGGACAATGAGCAGTTCTTC. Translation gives CASSAGTSGDNEQFF.

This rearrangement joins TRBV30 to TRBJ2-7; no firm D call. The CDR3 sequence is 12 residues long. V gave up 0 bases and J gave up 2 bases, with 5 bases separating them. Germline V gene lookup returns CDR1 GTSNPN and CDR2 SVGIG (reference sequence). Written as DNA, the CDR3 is TGTGCCTGGAGTGTATCGGCCTACGAGCAGTACTTC. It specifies CAWSVSAYEQYF.

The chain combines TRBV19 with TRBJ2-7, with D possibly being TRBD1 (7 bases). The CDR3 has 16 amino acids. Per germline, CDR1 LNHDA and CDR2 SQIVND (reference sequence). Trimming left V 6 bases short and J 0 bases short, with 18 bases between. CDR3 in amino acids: CASSAGRGVLSYEQYF. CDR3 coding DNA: TGTGCCAGTAGCGCCGGCAGGGGGGTTCTCTCCTACGAGCAGTACTTC.

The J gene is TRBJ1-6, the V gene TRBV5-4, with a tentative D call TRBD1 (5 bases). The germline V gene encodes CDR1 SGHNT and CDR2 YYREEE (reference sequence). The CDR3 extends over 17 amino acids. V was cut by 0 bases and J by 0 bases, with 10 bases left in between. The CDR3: CASSLAGGSSYNSPLHF. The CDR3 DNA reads TGTGCCAGCAGCTTGGCCGGGGGTAGCTCCTATAATTCACCCCTCCACTTT. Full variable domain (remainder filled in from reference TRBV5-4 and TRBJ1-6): ETGVTQSPTHLIKTRGQQVTLRCSSQSGHNTVSWYQQALGQGPQFIFQYYREEENGRGNFPPRFSGLQFPNYSSELNVNALELDDSALYLCASSLAGGSSYNSPLHFGNGTRLTVT.

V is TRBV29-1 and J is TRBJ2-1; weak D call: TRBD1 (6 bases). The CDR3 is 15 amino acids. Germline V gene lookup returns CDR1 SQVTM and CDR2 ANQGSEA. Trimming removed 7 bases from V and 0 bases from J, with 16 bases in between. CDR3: CSAAQGMSSYNEQFF. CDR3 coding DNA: TGCAGCGCTGCACAGGGAATGAGCTCCTACAATGAGCAGTTCTTC.

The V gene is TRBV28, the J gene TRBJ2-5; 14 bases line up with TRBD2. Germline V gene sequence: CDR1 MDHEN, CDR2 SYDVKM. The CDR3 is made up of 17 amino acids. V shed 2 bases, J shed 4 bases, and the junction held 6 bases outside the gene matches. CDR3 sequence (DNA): TGTGCCAGCAGTTTAAGGACTAGCGGGAGGATAGGAGAGACCCAGTACTTC. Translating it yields CASSLRTSGRIGETQYF. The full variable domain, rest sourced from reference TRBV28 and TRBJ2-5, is DVKVTQSSRYLVKRTGEKVFLECVQDMDHENMFWYRQDPGLGLRLIYFSYDVKMKEKGDIPEGYSVSREKKERFSLILESASTNQTSMYLCASSLRTSGRIGETQYFGPGTRLLVL.

CDR3 nucleotides: TGTGCCAGTAGTATAAGCAGGGTACCTGGGGCCAACGTCCTGACTTTC. This sequence encodes CASSISRVPGANVLTF. The chain employs TRBV19 and TRBJ2-6; TRBD1 is a possible D gene (5 bases). The CDR3 spans 16 residues. The V end was cut by 2 bases, the J end by 2 bases, with 10 bases between. Germline assignment: CDR1 LNHDA and CDR2 SQIVND (reference sequence).

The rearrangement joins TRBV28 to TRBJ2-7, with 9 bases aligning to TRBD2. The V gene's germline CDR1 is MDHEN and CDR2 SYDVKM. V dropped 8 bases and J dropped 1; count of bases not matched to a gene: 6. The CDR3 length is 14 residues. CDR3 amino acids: CASPPTSGSYEQYF. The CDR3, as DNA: TGTGCCAGCCCTCCCACTAGCGGGTCCTACGAGCAGTACTTC.

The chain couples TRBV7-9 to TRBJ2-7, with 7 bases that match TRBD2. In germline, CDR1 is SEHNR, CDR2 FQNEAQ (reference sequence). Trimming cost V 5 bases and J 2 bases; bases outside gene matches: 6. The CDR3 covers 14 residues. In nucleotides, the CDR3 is TGTGCCAGCAGCGGCGGACTAGGCCCCTACGAGCAGTACTTC. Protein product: CASSGGLGPYEQYF.

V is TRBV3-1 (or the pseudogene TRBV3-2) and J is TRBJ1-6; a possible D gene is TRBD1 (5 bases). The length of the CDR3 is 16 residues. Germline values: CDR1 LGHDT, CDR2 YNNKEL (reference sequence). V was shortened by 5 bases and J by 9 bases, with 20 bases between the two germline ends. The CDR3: CASSGRTRDYGSPLHF. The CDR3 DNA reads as TGTGCCAGCAGCGGACGGACACGCGATTATGGTTCACCCCTCCACTTT.

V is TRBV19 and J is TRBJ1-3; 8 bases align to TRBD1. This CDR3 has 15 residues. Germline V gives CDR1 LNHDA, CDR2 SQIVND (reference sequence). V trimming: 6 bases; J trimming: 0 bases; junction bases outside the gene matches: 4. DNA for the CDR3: TGTGCCAGTAGGCCTACAGGGGGCTCTGGAAACACCATATATTTT. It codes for CASRPTGGSGNTIYF.

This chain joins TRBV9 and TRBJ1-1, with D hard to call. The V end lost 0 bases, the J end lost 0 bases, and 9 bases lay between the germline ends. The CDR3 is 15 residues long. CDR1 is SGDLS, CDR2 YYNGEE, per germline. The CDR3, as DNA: TGTGCCAGCAGCGTAGCTTTTGACTTGAACACTGAAGCTTTCTTT. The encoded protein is CASSVAFDLNTEAFF.

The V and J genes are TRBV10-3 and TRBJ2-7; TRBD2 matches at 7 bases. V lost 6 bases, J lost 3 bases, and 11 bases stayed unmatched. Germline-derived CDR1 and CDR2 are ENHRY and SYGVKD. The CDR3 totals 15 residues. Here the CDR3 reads CAIRPDGGGLYEQYF. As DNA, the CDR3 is TGTGCCATCAGACCCGATGGGGGAGGGCTCTACGAGCAGTACTTC.

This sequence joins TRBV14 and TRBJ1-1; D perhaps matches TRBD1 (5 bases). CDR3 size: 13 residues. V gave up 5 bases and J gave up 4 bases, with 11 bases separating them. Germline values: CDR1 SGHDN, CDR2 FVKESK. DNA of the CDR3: TGTGCCAGCAGCTACGCCCAGGGCACTGAAGCTTTCTTT. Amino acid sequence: CASSYAQGTEAFF.